This T cell receptor (beta chain) was recovered during a study of OX40 agonist ivuxolimab in advanced cancers. In the study overall: Patients got intravenous ivuxolimab at 0.01 to 10 mg/kg every 2 weeks. Earlier treatment with anti-PD-1, anti-PD-L1 or anti-CTLA-4 was permitted, and roughly 40% had received some.

Cycle 7 day 1, cycle 4 day 1, and baseline were the timepoints at which blood was sampled. Sequencing was performed with immunoSEQ multiplex PCR; in TCRdb, only in-frame clones are kept and a portion is missing. Of some 80,000 clones in the sample, roughly 86% are singletons; the top ten hold just under 25%. Looked up from germline, CDR1 is MDHEN and CDR2 is SYDVKM. V dropped 6 bases and J dropped 5 bases, with 13 bases sitting between them. The CDR3 is 13 residues long. Study-level points and caveats: Doses of 0.1 to 3.0 mg/kg were accompanied by clonal expansion of CD4+ and CD8+ blood T cells by week 6.

On this clone: The target antigen is unknown.

The rearrangement uses TRBV28 and TRBJ2-5, with a tentative D call TRBD2 (6 bases). The source was CD4+ or CD8+ T cells sorted from blood, collected in a trial of the OX40 agonist ivuxolimab. The receptor was isolated from an adult with an advanced solid tumor such as melanoma, head and neck, liver or kidney cancer. The CDR3 DNA reads TGTGCCAGCAGACCACTAGCCAGGGAGACCCAGTACTTC. Protein sequence: CASRPLARETQYF.